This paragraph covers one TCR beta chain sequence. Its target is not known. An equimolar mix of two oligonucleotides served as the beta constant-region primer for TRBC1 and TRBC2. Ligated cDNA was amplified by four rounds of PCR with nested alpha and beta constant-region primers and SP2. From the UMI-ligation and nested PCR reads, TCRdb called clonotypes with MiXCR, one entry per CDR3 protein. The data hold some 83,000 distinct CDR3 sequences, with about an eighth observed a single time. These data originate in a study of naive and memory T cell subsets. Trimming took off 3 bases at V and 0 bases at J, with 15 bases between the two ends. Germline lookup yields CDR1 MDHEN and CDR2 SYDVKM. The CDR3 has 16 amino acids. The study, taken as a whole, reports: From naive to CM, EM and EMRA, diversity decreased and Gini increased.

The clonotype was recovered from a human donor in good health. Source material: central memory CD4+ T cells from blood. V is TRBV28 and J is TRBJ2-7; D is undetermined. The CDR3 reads CASSFNLLASSYEQYF. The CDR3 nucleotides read TGTGCCAGCAGTTTCAATCTCCTGGCGAGCTCCTACGAGCAGTACTTC.